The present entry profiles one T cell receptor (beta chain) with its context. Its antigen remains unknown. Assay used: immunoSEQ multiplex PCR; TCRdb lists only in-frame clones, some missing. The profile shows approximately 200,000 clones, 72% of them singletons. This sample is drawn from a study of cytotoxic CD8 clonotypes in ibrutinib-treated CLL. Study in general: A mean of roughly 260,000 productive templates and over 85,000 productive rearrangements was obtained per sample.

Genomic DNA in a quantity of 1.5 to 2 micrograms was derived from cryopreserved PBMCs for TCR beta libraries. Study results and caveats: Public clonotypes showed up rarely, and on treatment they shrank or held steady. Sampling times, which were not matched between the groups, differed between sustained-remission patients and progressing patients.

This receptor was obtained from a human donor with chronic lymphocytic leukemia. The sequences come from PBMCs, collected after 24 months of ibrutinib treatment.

CDR3 sequence (DNA): TGTGCCAGCAGTTCGCTCCAGCAGGCGCAGTATTTT. Its protein is CASSSLQQAQYF. This chain uses TRBV7-9 with TRBJ2-3, with unresolved D. Trimming left V 6 bases short and J 10 bases short, with 14 bases between. Germline-derived CDR1 and CDR2 are SEHNR and FQNEAQ (reference sequence). This CDR3 is 12 amino acids long.